The 8 T cell receptor beta chains in this list originate from one sample, sequenced in a study of control samples from healthy donors and cancer patients. Data came from immunoSEQ multiplex PCR; TCRdb stores just in-frame clones and leaves some out. The sample consists of about 100,000 clones, 85% of them appearing once. Source material: blood. The receptors stem from a man aged 25-40 years in good health.

The chain combines TRBV10-2 with TRBJ1-6; D is ambiguous. Germline V gene data show CDR1 as WSHSY and CDR2 as SAAADI. V was cut by 0 bases and J by 7 bases, with 19 bases left in between. The CDR3 length is 18 residues. CDR3 loop: CASSESLTRGRLNSPLHF. DNA of the CDR3: TGCGCCAGCAGTGAGTCGTTAACTAGAGGACGGCTCAATTCACCCCTCCACTTT.

In this sample, this clone turned up a few times. This sequence joins TRBV30 and TRBJ1-1; 7 positions agree with TRBD1. This CDR3 has 12 residues. V trimming: 8 bases; J trimming: 3 bases; junction bases outside the gene matches: 6. Germline loops: CDR1 GTSNPN, CDR2 SVGIG (reference sequence). The DNA for the CDR3 is TGTGCCGGGGACAGCGAGGACACTGAAGCTTTCTTT. Translated: CAGDSEDTEAFF.

Only one count was recorded for this clone. The chain links TRBV11-2 to TRBJ2-3; D remains unclear. This CDR3 is 12 amino acids long. V lost 1 base and J 3 bases, leaving 2 bases between the germline ends. The V gene's germline CDR1 is SGHAT and CDR2 FQNNGV. This CDR3 is CASSLVTDTQYF. The CDR3 nucleotides are TGTGCCAGCAGCTTAGTGACAGATACGCAGTATTTT.

This chain links TRBV19 with TRBJ1-6; tentatively, D is TRBD1 (5 bases). Trimming stripped 9 bases from V and 7 bases from J, with 16 bases between. Germline V gene sequence: CDR1 LNHDA, CDR2 SQIVND (reference sequence). CDR3 size: 14 residues. In DNA, the CDR3 is TGTGCCAGCTTTGAGGGACGGCTCAATTCACCCCTCCACTTT. Translated, it gives CASFEGRLNSPLHF.

The sample holds a few counts of this clone. The chain links TRBV2 to TRBJ1-1; a weak D match, TRBD1 (6 bases). Germline loops: CDR1 SNHLY, CDR2 FYNNEI. The germline V and J ends were trimmed by 8 bases and 1 base, with 20 bases remaining between them. The CDR3 is 16 residues long. CDR3 nucleotide sequence: TGTGCCAGCGAAGCCCCGACAGGCCTTAGGAACACTGAAGCTTTCTTT. This translates into CASEAPTGLRNTEAFF. The full variable domain, completed using reference TRBV2 and TRBJ1-1, is EPEVTQTPSHQVTQMGQEVILRCVPISNHLYFYWYRQILGQKVEFLVSFYNNEISEKSEIFDDQFSVERPDGSNFTLKIRSTKLEDSAMYFCASEAPTGLRNTEAFFGQGTRLTVV.

J is TRBJ1-1 and V is TRBV5-6; D gene uncertain. CDR1 SGHDT and CDR2 YYEEEE come from the germline V gene. This CDR3 spans 15 amino acids. Trimming left V 2 bases short and J 3 bases short, with 14 bases between. DNA for the CDR3: TGTGCCAGCAGCTTAACGAAACAGATAGACACTGAAGCTTTCTTT. Translating it yields CASSLTKQIDTEAFF.

This CDR3 is CASSTRDSLGEKLFF. DNA for the CDR3: TGTGCCAGCAGTACCCGGGACAGCTTGGGGGAAAAACTGTTTTTT. This rearrangement joins TRBV27 to TRBJ1-4; TRBD1 agrees at 7 bases. CDR1 and CDR2 (germline): MNHEY, SMNVEV (reference sequence). V lost 5 bases to trimming and J lost 8 bases; unmatched junction nucleotides: 11. There are 15 residues in the CDR3.

The chain couples TRBV5-6 to TRBJ1-5; weak D call: TRBD1 (5 bases). Germline V lookup: CDR1 SGHDT, CDR2 YYEEEE. Between the trimmed V and J ends, which lost 2 bases and 3 bases, there was a span of 12 bases. This CDR3 comprises 15 residues. This CDR3 is CASSFFSRANQPQHF. In DNA form, the CDR3 reads TGTGCCAGCAGCTTTTTCAGCAGGGCCAATCAGCCCCAGCATTTT.